This T cell receptor beta chain came from a study of T cells in Graves' hyperthyroidism and ophthalmopathy. RNA transcripts provided the source from which TCR beta CDR3 regions were amplified. The primer set for the first-round RT-PCR of the TCR CDR3 was HTBI. A single record per CDR3 protein comes from TCRdb applying MiXCR to the multiplex PCR reads. The table records roughly 250,000 distinct CDR3 sequences, roughly 17% of them present only once. The CDR3 runs 15 residues. V shed 6 bases, J shed 1 base, and the junction held 7 bases outside the gene matches. Per the germline V gene, CDR1 is MDHEN and CDR2 is SYDVKM.

The V gene is TRBV28, the J gene TRBJ1-1, with TRBD1 identical over 8 bases. The TCR was taken from a woman aged 18-30 years with Graves' ophthalmopathy. Sequencing input: blood. Here the CDR3 DNA reads TGTGCCAGCAGAGAATCAGGGGGCCGGAACACTGAAGCTTTCTTT. Translation gives CASRESGGRNTEAFF.